This TCR beta chain originates from a study of blood T cells in healthy people across ages. In germline, CDR1 is LNHDA, CDR2 SQIVND (reference sequence). The germline V and J ends were trimmed by 3 bases and 0 bases, with 2 bases remaining between them. CDR3 length: 12 residues. Then a second PCR, running roughly 7 to 12 cycles, was carried out with a sample-barcoded 5' primer and a J-beta primer mix. TCRdb reanalysed the 5' RACE reads using MiXCR and keeps one entry per CDR3 protein. The sample records 1 million to 1.2 million distinct CDR3 sequences, more than 30% being singletons. The sequencing input was blood. The chain links TRBV19 to TRBJ1-1; the D is unclear. The sequence was collected from a man between 18 and 35 years old in good health. DNA of the CDR3: TGTGCCAGTAGTATCGTGAACACTGAAGCTTTCTTT. Its translation: CASSIVNTEAFF.